This TCR beta chain was sequenced during a study of CD8 T cells in Susac syndrome. Roughly 0.45 to 1 ug RNA was reverse transcribed with random hexamers. Across 54 Vbeta and 13 Jbeta, immunoSEQ multiplex PCR amplified TCR beta CDR3. TCRdb analysed the immunoSEQ multiplex PCR reads with MiXCR anew, one entry per CDR3 protein. The data show 100,000 to 150,000 distinct CDR3 sequences, less than 95% seen once. With 0 bases removed from V and 2 bases from J, the gap between germline ends came to 19 bases. Looked up from germline, CDR1 is DFQATT and CDR2 is SNEGSKA (reference sequence). This CDR3 contains 17 residues. TEMRA cells were FACS-enriched and CD8+ and CD4+ T cells negatively isolated.

V and J are TRBV20-1 and TRBJ2-5; D is undetermined. The sequence came from a human donor in good health. The sequenced sample was CD4+ T cells from PBMCs. The CDR3 is CSARDRAGDLAQETQYF. CDR3 DNA sequence: TGCAGTGCTAGAGATCGGGCAGGCGACTTAGCACAAGAGACCCAGTACTTC.